Listed below are T cell receptor beta chains from one sample, sequenced in a study of blood T cell repertoires in COVID-19. TCRdb's copy holds only in-frame clones and misses some; the assay was immunoSEQ multiplex PCR. Here the sample spans 50,000 to 60,000 clones, approximately 86% being singletons. The sequenced material came from peripheral blood. These receptors were collected from a man in his forties with COVID-19, enrolled during active disease. Each CDR3 is given with its conserved first and last residue. The D gene is left open where the match is weak. Clone size appears in some rows only: once, few, many, or a class for an expanded clone.

>TRBV7-3|TRBJ2-1|.|.
CASSPTPRGYNEQFF
TGTGCCAGCAGCCCAACCCCCCGGGGATACAATGAGCAGTTCTTC
>TRBV9|TRBJ2-6|.|.
CASSVGAEGANVLTF
TGTGCCAGCAGCGTAGGGGCCGAGGGGGCCAACGTCCTGACTTTC
>TRBV7-8|TRBJ1-3|.|.
CASSRASAGNTIYF
TGTGCCAGCAGCCGAGCCAGCGCCGGAAACACCATATATTTT
>TRBV5-1|TRBJ1-2|TRBD1|.
CASSPGQGVGYTF
TGCGCCAGCAGCCCCGGACAGGGGGTGGGCTACACCTTC
>TRBV6-1|TRBJ1-5|TRBD1|.
CASSKGQGAAISNQPQHF
TGTGCCAGCAGTAAAGGCCAGGGGGCCGCCATAAGCAATCAGCCCCAGCATTTT
>TRBV21-1|TRBJ2-4|.|once
CASSKARSKRESNIQYF
TGTGCCAGCAGCAAAGCGCGGTCCAAGCGGGAATCAAACATTCAGTACTTC
>TRBV7-8|TRBJ2-3|TRBD2|.
CASSLARSGVSKETQYF
TGTGCCAGCAGCTTAGCGCGTAGCGGGGTCTCTAAGGAAACGCAGTATTTT
>TRBV19|TRBJ1-5|TRBD1|.
CASSTMDRARDPNQPQHF
TGTGCCAGTAGTACCATGGACAGGGCTAGGGACCCCAATCAGCCCCAGCATTTT
>TRBV10-1|TRBJ2-7|.|.
CASSQGPSYEQYF
TGCGCCAGCAGTCAGGGGCCTTCCTACGAGCAGTACTTC
>TRBV28|TRBJ1-5|.|.
CASSFPRGAQHF
TGTGCCAGCAGTTTTCCCCGGGGGGCCCAGCATTTT
>TRBV3-1/TRBV3-2|TRBJ1-2|TRBD1|.
CASSQGRTGGSYTF
TGTGCCAGCAGCCAAGGGCGGACAGGGGGAAGCTACACCTTC
>TRBV6-1|TRBJ1-2|.|.
CASSEVQGSQYGYTF
TGTGCCAGCAGTGAAGTCCAGGGGTCCCAGTATGGCTACACCTTC
>TRBV11-3|TRBJ2-6|.|.
CASTTSWGPGANVLTF
TGTGCCAGCACGACTTCTTGGGGCCCTGGGGCCAACGTCCTGACTTTC
>TRBV19|TRBJ2-1|TRBD1|.
CASSISGQGPYNEQFF
TGTGCCAGTAGTATCTCCGGACAGGGTCCTTACAATGAGCAGTTCTTC
>TRBV6-5|TRBJ1-1|.|.
CASSYPMTGPTEAFF
TGTGCCAGCAGTTACCCAATGACAGGCCCCACTGAAGCTTTCTTT
>TRBV4-1|TRBJ2-3|.|.
CASSHILDTQYF
TGCGCCAGCAGCCACATACTAGATACGCAGTATTTT
>TRBV18|TRBJ2-1|.|.
CASSPPSQNEQFF
TGTGCCAGCTCACCACCATCTCAGAATGAGCAGTTCTTC
>TRBV10-3|TRBJ2-7|.|.
CAIRIRETYEQYF
TGTGCCATCAGGATCAGGGAAACCTACGAGCAGTACTTC
>TRBV10-2|TRBJ2-3|TRBD2|.
CASQAGGDTQYF
TGCGCCAGCCAAGCGGGGGGAGATACGCAGTATTTT
>TRBV7-9|TRBJ2-1|.|.
CASSLGLVRGNEQFF
TGTGCCAGCAGCTTAGGTCTAGTCAGAGGTAATGAGCAGTTCTTC
>TRBV5-8|TRBJ2-1|.|once
CASSFNFHNEQFF
TGTGCCAGCAGCTTCAACTTCCACAATGAGCAGTTCTTC
>TRBV5-6|TRBJ2-3|.|.
CASSFLGGTDTQYF
TGTGCCAGCAGCTTCCTGGGCGGCACAGATACGCAGTATTTT
>TRBV12-3/TRBV12-4|TRBJ1-4|.|.
CASSPGEKLFF
TGTGCCAGCAGCCCAGGGGAAAAACTGTTTTTT
>TRBV2|TRBJ1-1|TRBD1|.
CASIANRGYMNTEAFF
TGTGCCAGCATTGCGAACAGGGGCTACATGAACACTGAAGCTTTCTTT
>TRBV12-3/TRBV12-4|TRBJ1-2|.|.
CASSPGQHYGYTF
TGTGCCAGCAGCCCCGGACAGCACTATGGCTACACCTTC
>TRBV7-9|TRBJ2-7|TRBD2|.
CASSFRQPSGSHYEQYF
TGTGCCAGCAGCTTCAGACAGCCTAGCGGGTCACACTACGAGCAGTACTTC
>TRBV19|TRBJ2-5|TRBD1|.
CASSPDRGPFRETQYF
TGTGCCAGTAGTCCGGACAGGGGGCCCTTTAGAGAGACCCAGTACTTC
>TRBV7-3|TRBJ2-3|.|.
CASSLIGNTDTQYF
TGTGCCAGCAGCTTAATTGGCAACACAGATACGCAGTATTTT
>TRBV30|TRBJ1-2|.|.
CAWDSYNYGYTF
TGTGCCTGGGATAGTTATAACTATGGCTACACCTTC
>TRBV23-1|TRBJ2-5|.|.
CASQKQVSQETQYF
TGCGCCAGCCAGAAACAGGTTTCCCAAGAGACCCAGTACTTC
>TRBV6-1|TRBJ1-5|TRBD1|.
CASSGAGGSSNQPQHF
TGTGCCAGCAGTGGGGCAGGGGGATCGTCCAATCAGCCCCAGCATTTT
>TRBV30|TRBJ2-7|.|.
CAAGAIEQYF
TGTGCTGCGGGGGCCATCGAGCAGTACTTC
>TRBV27|TRBJ2-7|TRBD1|once
CASRSGTGPYEQYF
TGTGCCAGCAGGTCCGGGACAGGGCCCTACGAGCAGTACTTC
>TRBV19|TRBJ2-7|.|.
CASSRGRASYEQYF
TGTGCCAGTAGCAGGGGCAGGGCTTCCTACGAGCAGTACTTC
>TRBV27|TRBJ2-3|.|.
CASSLYGDSSDTQYF
TGTGCCAGCAGTTTATATGGTGATAGTTCAGATACGCAGTATTTT
>TRBV14|TRBJ1-1|.|.
CASSRRPPGAFF
TGTGCCAGCAGCCGACGCCCCCCGGGAGCTTTCTTT
>TRBV5-6|TRBJ1-1|.|.
CASSLSPDKGGWNTEAFF
TGTGCCAGCAGCTTGTCCCCCGACAAGGGGGGGTGGAACACTGAAGCTTTCTTT
>TRBV2|TRBJ2-7|TRBD2|.
CASIPIASGSNEQYF
TGTGCCAGCATCCCAATCGCTAGCGGGAGTAACGAGCAGTACTTC
>TRBV5-1|TRBJ2-7|TRBD2|.
CASSLAPGEGYEQYF
TGCGCCAGCAGCTTGGCCCCGGGGGAGGGGTACGAGCAGTACTTC
>TRBV9|TRBJ1-4|TRBD1|once
CASSPSAGTGGQKLFF
TGTGCCAGCAGCCCCTCGGCCGGGACAGGGGGCCAAAAACTGTTTTTT
>TRBV2|TRBJ1-4|.|.
CASTGQPTNEKLFF
TGTGCCAGCACCGGACAGCCAACTAATGAAAAACTGTTTTTT
>TRBV7-2|TRBJ1-4|TRBD1|few
CASSLGTGRWGEKLFF
TGTGCCAGCAGCTTAGGGACAGGGCGGTGGGGTGAAAAACTGTTTTTT
>TRBV7-9|TRBJ1-1|.|.
CASRLTDMNTEAFF
TGTGCCAGCAGATTGACAGATATGAACACTGAAGCTTTCTTT
>TRBV7-9|TRBJ2-1|.|.
CASSLVRGSYNEQFF
TGTGCCAGCAGCTTAGTTAGGGGCTCCTACAATGAGCAGTTCTTC
>TRBV19|TRBJ1-1|.|.
CASSIGGSNTEAFF
TGTGCCAGTAGTATAGGAGGCTCAAACACTGAAGCTTTCTTT
>TRBV29-1|TRBJ2-7|.|.
CSVEGQSGYEQYF
TGCAGCGTTGAAGGTCAGTCGGGCTACGAGCAGTACTTC
>TRBV6-5|TRBJ2-5|TRBD2|.
CASGPAGSQETQYF
TGTGCCAGCGGACCAGCGGGGTCCCAAGAGACCCAGTACTTC
>TRBV9|TRBJ1-4|.|.
CASSVESDTTAPKLFF
TGTGCCAGCAGCGTAGAGTCCGACACGACAGCCCCCAAACTGTTTTTT
>TRBV30|TRBJ1-3|.|.
CACKVDPSGNTIYF
TGTGCCTGCAAAGTAGATCCTTCTGGAAACACCATATATTTT
>TRBV5-4|TRBJ2-2|.|.
CASSSGQMNTGELFF
TGTGCCAGCAGCTCCGGACAGATGAACACCGGGGAGCTGTTTTTT
>TRBV5-4|TRBJ2-7|.|.
CASSAGPGDTYEQYF
TGTGCCAGCAGCGCTGGCCCAGGGGACACCTACGAGCAGTACTTC
>TRBV30|TRBJ1-5|.|.
CAWSLGVGAQPQHF
TGTGCCTGGAGTCTAGGGGTTGGTGCTCAGCCCCAGCATTTT
>TRBV19|TRBJ1-6|.|.
CASSNSNSPLHF
TGTGCCAGTAGCAACAGTAATTCACCCCTCCACTTT
>TRBV7-8|TRBJ2-6|.|once
CASTLRSGANVLTF
TGTGCCAGCACTCTTCGGTCTGGGGCCAACGTCCTGACTTTC